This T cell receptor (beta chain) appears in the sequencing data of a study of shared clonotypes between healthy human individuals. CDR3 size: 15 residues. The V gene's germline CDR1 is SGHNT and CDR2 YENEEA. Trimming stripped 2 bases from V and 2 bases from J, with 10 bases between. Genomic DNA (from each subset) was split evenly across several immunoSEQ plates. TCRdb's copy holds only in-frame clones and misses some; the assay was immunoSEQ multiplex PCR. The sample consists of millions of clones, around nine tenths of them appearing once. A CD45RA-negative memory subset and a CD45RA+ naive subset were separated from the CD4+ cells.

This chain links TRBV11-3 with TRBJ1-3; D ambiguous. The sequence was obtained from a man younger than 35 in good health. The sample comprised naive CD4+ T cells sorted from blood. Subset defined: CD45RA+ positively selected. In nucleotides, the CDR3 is TGTGCCAGCAGCTTAAGTTGGGGTCCTGGAAACACCATATATTTT. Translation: CASSLSWGPGNTIYF.